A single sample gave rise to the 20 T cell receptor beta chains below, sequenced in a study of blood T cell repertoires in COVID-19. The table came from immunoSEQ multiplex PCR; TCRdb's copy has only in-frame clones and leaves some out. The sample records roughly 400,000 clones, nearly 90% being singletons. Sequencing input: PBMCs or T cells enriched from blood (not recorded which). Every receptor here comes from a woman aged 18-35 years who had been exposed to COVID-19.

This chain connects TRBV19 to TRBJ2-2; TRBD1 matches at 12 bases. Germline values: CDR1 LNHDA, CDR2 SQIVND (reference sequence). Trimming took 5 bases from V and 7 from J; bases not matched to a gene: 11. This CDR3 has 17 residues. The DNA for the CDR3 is TGTGCCAGTAGTCGGCCGCCGGGACAGGGGGCAATCGGGGAGCTGTTTTTT. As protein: CASSRPPGQGAIGELFF.

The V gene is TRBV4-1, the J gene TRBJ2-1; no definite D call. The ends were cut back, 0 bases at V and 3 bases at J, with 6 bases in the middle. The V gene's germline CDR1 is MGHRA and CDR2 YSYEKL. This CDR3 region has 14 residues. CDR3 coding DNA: TGCGCCAGCAGCCAAGATTCCTACTACAATGAGCAGTTCTTC. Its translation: CASSQDSYYNEQFF.

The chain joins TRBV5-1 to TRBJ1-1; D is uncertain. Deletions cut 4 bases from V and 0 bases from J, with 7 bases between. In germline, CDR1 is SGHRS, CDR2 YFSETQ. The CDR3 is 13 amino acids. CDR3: CASSPTLNTEAFF. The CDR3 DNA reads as TGCGCCAGCAGCCCCACACTGAACACTGAAGCTTTCTTT.

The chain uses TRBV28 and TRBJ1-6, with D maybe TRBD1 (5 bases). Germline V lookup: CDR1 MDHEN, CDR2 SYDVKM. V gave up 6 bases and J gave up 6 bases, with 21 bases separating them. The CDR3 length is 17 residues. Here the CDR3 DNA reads TGTGCCAGCAGCCCCCGGTTCGTGGATAGGGGTAATTCACCCCTCCACTTT. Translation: CASSPRFVDRGNSPLHF.

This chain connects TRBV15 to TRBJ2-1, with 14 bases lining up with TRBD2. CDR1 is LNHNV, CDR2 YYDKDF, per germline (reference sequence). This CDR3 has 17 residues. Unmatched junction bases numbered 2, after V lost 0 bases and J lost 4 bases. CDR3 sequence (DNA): TGTGCCACCAGCAGAGACGGGACTAGCGGGAGTTACAATGAGCAGTTCTTC. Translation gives CATSRDGTSGSYNEQFF.

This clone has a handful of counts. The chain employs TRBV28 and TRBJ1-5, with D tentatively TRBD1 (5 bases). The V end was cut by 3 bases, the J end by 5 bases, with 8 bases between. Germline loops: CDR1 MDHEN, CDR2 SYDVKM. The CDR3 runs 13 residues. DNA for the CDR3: TGTGCCAGCAGTTTGGGGCCTTATCAGCCCCAGCATTTT. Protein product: CASSLGPYQPQHF.

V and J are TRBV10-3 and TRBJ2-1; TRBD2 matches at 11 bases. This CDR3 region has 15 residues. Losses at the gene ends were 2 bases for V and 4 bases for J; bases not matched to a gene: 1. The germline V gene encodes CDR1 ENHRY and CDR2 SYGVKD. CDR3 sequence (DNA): TGTGCCATCAGTGAGACTAGCGGGAGATACAATGAGCAGTTCTTC. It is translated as CAISETSGRYNEQFF.

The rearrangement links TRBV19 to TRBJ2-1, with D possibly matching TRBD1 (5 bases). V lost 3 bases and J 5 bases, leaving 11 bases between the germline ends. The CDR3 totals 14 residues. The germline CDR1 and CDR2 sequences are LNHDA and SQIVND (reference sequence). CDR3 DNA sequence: TGTGCCAGTAGTATGTGGGGCTCTGACAATGAGCAGTTCTTC. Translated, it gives CASSMWGSDNEQFF. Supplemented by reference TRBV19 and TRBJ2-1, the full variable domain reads DGGITQSPKYLFRKEGQNVTLSCEQNLNHDAMYWYRQDPGQGLRLIYYSQIVNDFQKGDIAEGYSVSREKKESFPLTVTSAQKNPTAFYLCASSMWGSDNEQFFGPGTRLTVL.

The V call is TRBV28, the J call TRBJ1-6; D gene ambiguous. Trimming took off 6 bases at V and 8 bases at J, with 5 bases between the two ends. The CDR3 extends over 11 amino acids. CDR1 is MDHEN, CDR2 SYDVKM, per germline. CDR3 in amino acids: CASRADSPLHF. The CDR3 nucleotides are TGTGCCAGCAGGGCAGATTCACCCCTCCACTTT.

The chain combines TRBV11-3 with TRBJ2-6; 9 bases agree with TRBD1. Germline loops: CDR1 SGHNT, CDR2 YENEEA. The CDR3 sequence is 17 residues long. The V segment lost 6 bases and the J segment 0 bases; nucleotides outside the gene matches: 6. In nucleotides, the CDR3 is TGTGCCAGCAGTTCCGGGACAGGGAGCTCTGGGGCCAACGTCCTGACTTTC. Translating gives CASSSGTGSSGANVLTF.

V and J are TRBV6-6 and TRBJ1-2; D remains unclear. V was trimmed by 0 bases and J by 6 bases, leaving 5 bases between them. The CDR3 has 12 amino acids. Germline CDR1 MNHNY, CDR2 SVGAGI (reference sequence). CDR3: CASSYSGDGYTF. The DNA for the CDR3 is TGTGCCAGCAGTTACTCCGGGGATGGCTACACCTTC.

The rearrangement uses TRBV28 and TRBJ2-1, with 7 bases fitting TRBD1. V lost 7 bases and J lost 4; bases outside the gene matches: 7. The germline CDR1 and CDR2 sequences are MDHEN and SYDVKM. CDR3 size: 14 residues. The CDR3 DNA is TGTGCCAGCACCGGGACAGCAAGTTACAATGAGCAGTTCTTC. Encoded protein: CASTGTASYNEQFF.

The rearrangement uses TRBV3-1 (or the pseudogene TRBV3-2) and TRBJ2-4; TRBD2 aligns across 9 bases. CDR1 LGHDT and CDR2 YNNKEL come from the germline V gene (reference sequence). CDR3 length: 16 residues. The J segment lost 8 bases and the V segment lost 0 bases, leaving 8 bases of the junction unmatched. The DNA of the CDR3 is TGTGCCAGCAGCCAAGATGGGGGTAGCGGGAGTCACATTCAGTACTTC. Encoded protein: CASSQDGGSGSHIQYF.

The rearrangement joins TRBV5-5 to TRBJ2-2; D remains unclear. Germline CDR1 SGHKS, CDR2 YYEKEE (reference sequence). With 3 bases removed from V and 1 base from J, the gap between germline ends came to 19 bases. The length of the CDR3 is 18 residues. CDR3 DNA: TGTGCCAGCAGCTATACCCCCAGAGGCAGCCTGAACACCGGGGAGCTGTTTTTT. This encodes CASSYTPRGSLNTGELFF.

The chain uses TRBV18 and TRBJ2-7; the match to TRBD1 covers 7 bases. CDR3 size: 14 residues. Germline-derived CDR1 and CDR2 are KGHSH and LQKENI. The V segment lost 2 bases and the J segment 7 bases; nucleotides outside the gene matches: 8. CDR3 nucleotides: TGTGCCAGCTCACCAAGACAGGGCAGTGGGGAGCAGTACTTC. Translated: CASSPRQGSGEQYF.

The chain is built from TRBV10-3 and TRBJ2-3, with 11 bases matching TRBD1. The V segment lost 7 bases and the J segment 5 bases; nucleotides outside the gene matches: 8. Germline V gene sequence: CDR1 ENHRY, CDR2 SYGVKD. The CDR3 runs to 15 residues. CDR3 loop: CAIIDRDRGIDTQYF. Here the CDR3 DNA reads TGTGCCATCATTGACCGGGACAGGGGGATAGATACGCAGTATTTT.

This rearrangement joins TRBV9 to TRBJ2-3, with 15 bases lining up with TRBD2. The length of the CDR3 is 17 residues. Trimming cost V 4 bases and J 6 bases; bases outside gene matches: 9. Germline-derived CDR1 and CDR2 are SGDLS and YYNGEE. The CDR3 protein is CASSPTQGTSGRDTQYF. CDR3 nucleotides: TGTGCCAGCAGCCCCACTCAGGGGACTAGCGGGAGGGATACGCAGTATTTT.

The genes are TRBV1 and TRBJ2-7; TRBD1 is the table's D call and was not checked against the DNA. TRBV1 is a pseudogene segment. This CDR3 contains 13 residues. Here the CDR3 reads CTSSQPDRGEQYF. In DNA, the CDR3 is TGCACCAGCAGCCAACCTGACAGGGGCGAGCAGTACTTC.

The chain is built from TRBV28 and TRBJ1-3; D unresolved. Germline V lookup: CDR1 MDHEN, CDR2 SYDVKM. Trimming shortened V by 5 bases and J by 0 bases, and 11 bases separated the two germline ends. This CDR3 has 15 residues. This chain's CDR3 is CASSLIPSSGNTIYF. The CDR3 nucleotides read TGTGCCAGCAGTCTAATACCAAGCTCTGGAAACACCATATATTTT.

CDR3 loop: CASSLPRVNQPQHF. The CDR3 DNA is TGTGCCAGCAGCCTCCCCCGGGTCAATCAGCCCCAGCATTTT. The genes are TRBV21-1 and TRBJ1-5. TRBV21-1 is designated a pseudogene. The CDR3 extends over 14 amino acids.